This is a list of T cell receptor beta chains from one sample in a study of cytotoxic CD8 clonotypes in ibrutinib-treated CLL. Profiled with immunoSEQ multiplex PCR; TCRdb holds only in-frame clones, not every one. The sample shows some 300,000 clones, almost 80% of them seen only once. The specimen comprised PBMCs, sampled before ibrutinib treatment. The receptors here all came from a human donor with chronic lymphocytic leukemia. Each CDR3 is given with its conserved first and last residue. D genes are given only for firm matches. Where a row states a size, it is once, few, many or the class of an expanded clone; other rows omit it.

J gene | D gene | clone size | V gene | CDR3 DNA | CDR3 protein
TRBJ2-7 | TRBD2 | - | TRBV27 | TGTGCCAGCAGTTTTCGGCGGGAGGGCCTAAACGAGCAGTACTTC | CASSFRREGLNEQYF
TRBJ2-7 | - | - | TRBV7-2 | TGTGCCAGCAGCTACGTCTTGACTGGGGGCTTATCCGAGCAGTACTTC | CASSYVLTGGLSEQYF
TRBJ2-2 | - | once | TRBV5-1 | TGCGCCAGCAGCTCTCAGGGGGGAGAAACCGGGGAGCTGTTTTTT | CASSSQGGETGELFF
TRBJ2-2 | - | - | TRBV7-6 | TGTGCCAGCAGCCCCTACACCGGGGAGCTGTTTTTT | CASSPYTGELFF
TRBJ2-3 | TRBD1 | - | TRBV7-9 | TGTGCCAGCAGCTCCAGTGGTTACAGGGGACAAGACCAAGATACGCAGTATTTT | CASSSSGYRGQDQDTQYF
TRBJ2-3 | TRBD2 | once | TRBV18 | TGTGCCAGCTCAATTGGACTAGCGGCTAGCACAGATACGCAGTATTTT | CASSIGLAASTDTQYF
TRBJ1-1 | - | - | TRBV30 | TGTGCCTGGAGGTGGCGGGTGAACACTGAAGCTTTCTTT | CAWRWRVNTEAFF
TRBJ1-1 | - | - | TRBV5-6 | TGTGCCAGCAGCCTCCAAGGGTGGGCTTTCTTT | CASSLQGWAFF
TRBJ2-3 | - | - | TRBV10-2 | TGCGCCAGCAGTGAATCTGCAGATACGCAGTATTTT | CASSESADTQYF
TRBJ2-1 | TRBD2 | - | TRBV4-1 | TGCGCCAGCAGCCCCGGGACTAGCGCATTCAATGAGCAGTTCTTC | CASSPGTSAFNEQFF
TRBJ2-1 | TRBD2 | - | TRBV10-1 | TGCGCCAGCAGTGCGACTAGCGGAAGATACAATGAGCAGTTCTTC | CASSATSGRYNEQFF
TRBJ1-1 | - | - | TRBV11-2 | TGTGCCAGCAGCAACCGTGGAATCTCTTTAATGAACACTGAAGCTTTCTTT | CASSNRGISLMNTEAFF
TRBJ2-1 | TRBD2 | - | TRBV5-6 | TGTGCCAGCGCTAGCGGGAGGTCCTATGAGCAGTTCTTC | CASASGRSYEQFF
TRBJ2-2 | - | - | TRBV6-6 | TGTGCCAGCAGTACCGACACCGGGGAGCTGTTTTTT | CASSTDTGELFF
TRBJ1-1 | TRBD1 | - | TRBV5-1 | TGCGCCAGCAGTCCTACAGGGGGCGCGTCGATGAACACTGAAGCTTTCTTT | CASSPTGGASMNTEAFF
TRBJ1-1 | - | - | TRBV27 | TGTGCCAGCTCCAAGTTCGGTGAAGCTTTCTTT | CASSKFGEAFF
TRBJ2-1 | - | - | TRBV13 | TGTGCCAGCAGCTTCGGCGGGAAGGGAAATGAGCAGTTCTTC | CASSFGGKGNEQFF
TRBJ2-3 | TRBD2 | - | TRBV9 | TGTGCCAGCAGCGAGGGACTAGCGGGAGGGTTCACAGATACGCAGTATTTT | CASSEGLAGGFTDTQYF
TRBJ2-4 | TRBD2 | - | TRBV4-1 | TGCGCCAGCAGCCATGTAGCGGGAGGGAACAAACTAGCCAAAAACATTCAGTACTTC | CASSHVAGGNKLAKNIQYF
TRBJ2-7 | - | - | TRBV7-3 | TGTGCCAGCAGCTTAGCAACAGGAGAGCAGTACTTC | CASSLATGEQYF
TRBJ2-7 | - | - | TRBV25-1 | TGTGCCAGCAGTGAAACAGGTAGCCTCTACGAGCAGTACTTC | CASSETGSLYEQYF
TRBJ2-1 | TRBD1 | - | TRBV6-1 | TGTGCCAGCAGTGACGAACGGCAGGGGGTCTACAATGAGCAGTTCTTC | CASSDERQGVYNEQFF
TRBJ2-2 | TRBD1 | - | TRBV7-3 | TGTGCCAGCAGCTGGCAGGGGGCGGCCACCGGGGAGCTGTTTTTT | CASSWQGAATGELFF
TRBJ2-3 | - | - | TRBV6-1 | TGTGCCAGCAGTGAAGGCGGCGTTAGCACAGATACGCAGTATTTT | CASSEGGVSTDTQYF
TRBJ2-1 | TRBD1 | - | TRBV15 | TGTGCCACGAGACAGGGGGCCGGCAATGAGCAGTTCTTC | CATRQGAGNEQFF
TRBJ2-7 | TRBD1 | - | TRBV27 | TGTGCCAGCAGTCCCGGACAGGGTGGCTCCTACGAGCAGTACTTC | CASSPGQGGSYEQYF
TRBJ2-1 | - | - | TRBV7-2 | TGTGCCAGCAGCTTAGCAGGGGCCCACAATGAGCAGTTCTTC | CASSLAGAHNEQFF
TRBJ1-2 | TRBD1 | - | TRBV6-5 | TGTGCCAGCAGTTCGGGGACAGGACTAATCTATGGCTACACCTTC | CASSSGTGLIYGYTF
TRBJ1-1 | TRBD1 | - | TRBV7-6 | TGTGCCAGCAGCACCCGGACAGGGAACTCGGCTTTCTTT | CASSTRTGNSAFF
TRBJ1-1 | - | - | TRBV27 | TGTGCCAGCAGTTTCAGGGTTGGCACTGAAGCTTTCTTT | CASSFRVGTEAFF
TRBJ2-2 | TRBD2 | once | TRBV30 | TGTGCCTGGACATCAACCAGGATCAGCGGGGCGAACACCGGGGAGCTGTTTTTT | CAWTSTRISGANTGELFF
TRBJ1-1 | - | once | TRBV29-1 | TGCAGCGTTGGGCCCTCAGGGGTGAACACTGAAGCTTTCTTT | CSVGPSGVNTEAFF
TRBJ2-2 | TRBD2 | - | TRBV19 | TGTGCCAGTAGTATAGATCCTTTCCAATGGTGGGAGGGGACTACCACCGGGGAGCTGTTTTTT | CASSIDPFQWWEGTTTGELFF
TRBJ2-7 | - | - | TRBV15 | TGTGCCACCAGCAGTGATAGGACAGCTCGTTCCGAGCAGTACTTC | CATSSDRTARSEQYF
TRBJ2-1 | TRBD2 | - | TRBV4-2 | TGTGCCAGCAGCCAACGGGGACTAGCGGGAGGGTTCCTCTCCTACAATGAGCAGTTCTTC | CASSQRGLAGGFLSYNEQFF
TRBJ2-2 | - | few | TRBV10-3 | TGTGCCATCAGGGCTAACCCTGGGGAGCTGTTTTTT | CAIRANPGELFF
TRBJ2-5 | TRBD2 | once | TRBV14 | TGTGCCAGCAGCCAATTTACTAGCGGGAGGGCACGGGAGACCCAGTACTTC | CASSQFTSGRARETQYF
TRBJ2-7 | - | - | TRBV27 | TGTGCCAGCAGTTTGGGGCGGCGGGCCACCTACGAGCAGTACTTC | CASSLGRRATYEQYF
TRBJ1-5 | - | - | TRBV28 | TGTGCCAGCCGAACAGACCAGCCCCAGCATTTT | CASRTDQPQHF
TRBJ1-2 | - | - | TRBV2 | TGTGCCAGCAGGGAGGGACAATACGGGGGCTACACCTTC | CASREGQYGGYTF
TRBJ2-5 | - | - | TRBV7-6 | TGTGCCAGCAGCTACCCAACAGGGTTGGAGGAGACCCAGTACTTC | CASSYPTGLEETQYF
TRBJ2-1 | TRBD2 | - | TRBV4-3 | TGCGCCAGCAGCCACGGACTAGCGGGATTGTCGAGCTCCTACAATGAGCAGTTCTTC | CASSHGLAGLSSSYNEQFF
TRBJ1-5 | TRBD1 | - | TRBV15 | TGTGCCACCAGCGTAAGGACAGGGGGCACCAATCAGCCCCAGCATTTT | CATSVRTGGTNQPQHF
TRBJ2-7 | - | - | TRBV4-2 | TGTGCCAGCAGCCAAGATCTTGGGGTTCGCTACGAGCAGTACTTC | CASSQDLGVRYEQYF